What follows is one T cell receptor beta chain and its context. Its antigen is still unknown. The entry originates in a study of CD8+ T cells in alopecia areata. Overall study: The study gave treated patients oral tofacitinib at 5 to 10 mg twice daily. Study-wide results and caveats: Between patients, shared TCR sequences were less clear than in mice. This was possibly due in part to HLA diversity in the patient population.

Specified treatment: oral pan-JAK inhibitor, 5-10 mg twice daily. The V and J ends lost 6 bases and 1 base, in that order; junction bases with no gene match: 5. Germline V CDR1 and CDR2: SGHTA, FQGNSA. This CDR3 is 14 amino acids long. In each case, RNA was isolated and then reverse transcribed into cDNA as the sequencing template. Assay used: immunoSEQ multiplex PCR; TCRdb lists only in-frame clones, some missing. The sample records about 210,000 clones, around 66% being singletons. This chain joins TRBV7-2 and TRBJ1-1; 7 bases fit TRBD1. This receptor was obtained from a human donor with alopecia areata. The specimen comprised CD4+ T cells sorted from blood, sampled at week 4, from a patient treated with tofacitinib. The CDR3 DNA sequence: TGTGCCAGCAGAGGAGGGACAGCGAACACTGAAGCTTTCTTT. Translation: CASRGGTANTEAFF.